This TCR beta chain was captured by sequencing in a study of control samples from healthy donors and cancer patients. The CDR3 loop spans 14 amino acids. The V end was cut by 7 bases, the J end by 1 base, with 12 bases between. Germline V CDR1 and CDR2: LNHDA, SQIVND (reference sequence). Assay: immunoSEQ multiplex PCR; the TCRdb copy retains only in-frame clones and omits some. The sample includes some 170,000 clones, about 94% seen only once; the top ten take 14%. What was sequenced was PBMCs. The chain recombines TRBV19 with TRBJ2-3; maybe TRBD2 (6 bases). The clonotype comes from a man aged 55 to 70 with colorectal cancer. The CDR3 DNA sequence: TGTGCCAGTAAGGGAGGCGGGGGCACAGATACGCAGTATTTT. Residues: CASKGGGGTDTQYF. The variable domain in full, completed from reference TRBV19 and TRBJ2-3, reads DGGITQSPKYLFRKEGQNVTLSCEQNLNHDAMYWYRQDPGQGLRLIYYSQIVNDFQKGDIAEGYSVSREKKESFPLTVTSAQKNPTAFYLCASKGGGGTDTQYFGPGTRLTVL.